The source of this T cell receptor (beta chain) is a study of blood T cell repertoires in COVID-19. Overall study context: From the United States, Italy and Spain came samples of acute and convalescent COVID-19.

The repertoire was sequenced with immunoSEQ multiplex PCR; TCRdb's copy has only in-frame clones and lacks some. The data contain around 57,000 clones, about 90% of them seen just once; the ten biggest clones take up under 25%. The CDR3 spans 16 residues. The V gene's germline CDR1 is SGHTA and CDR2 FQGNSA. V lost 5 bases, J lost 4 bases, and 11 bases stayed unmatched. The sequencing input was peripheral blood. The TCR was taken from a woman of 80 years or more with COVID-19, enrolled during active disease. The J gene is TRBJ1-2, the V gene TRBV7-2, with 9 bases that match TRBD1. As DNA, the CDR3 is TGTGCCAGCAGCCGCCAGGGGGGACAGGGTGGCTATGGCTACACCTTC. Amino acid sequence: CASSRQGGQGGYGYTF.